The table lists the clone carrying this TCR beta chain with a few counts. The antigen remains unidentified. Purified naive CD4+ T cells were depleted of CD25+ Tregs. Regarding the study as a whole: The TCR gene usage of tumor memory CD4+ T cells clustered together with blood and lymph node memory CD4+ cells and with lymph node naive CD4+ cells.

Full-length variable regions came from constant-region reverse primers plus semi-nested Nested Universal Primer A PCR. TCRdb redid the calling of the 5' RACE reads with MiXCR, one entry per CDR3 protein. The sample consists of tens of thousands of distinct CDR3 sequences, 28% of them appearing once. Sequencing was carried out using naive CD4+ T cells sorted from blood. Subset noted: naive CD4+ T cells, CD4+CD45RA+CD25-. This TCR was recovered from a female donor with breast cancer.

CDR3 nucleotide sequence: TGTGCCAGCAGCTTTGGGGGTAGTCCCTACAATGAGCAGTTCTTC. This codes for CASSFGGSPYNEQFF. The chain uses TRBV7-9 and TRBJ2-1; D assignment may be TRBD1 or TRBD2 (5 bases each). V was cut by 3 bases and J by 2 bases, with 11 bases left in between. CDR3 length equals 15 residues. Germline-derived CDR1 and CDR2 are SEHNR and FQNEAQ (reference sequence).